Presented here are 30 T cell receptor beta chains from one specimen sequenced in a study of CD8 T cells in Susac syndrome. Random hexamers were used to reverse transcribe about 0.5 to 1 ug of RNA. TCRdb re-analysed the immunoSEQ multiplex PCR reads in MiXCR, keeping a single row per CDR3 protein. The profile shows 200,000 to 250,000 distinct CDR3 sequences, around 93% of them singletons. Specimen: CD4+ T cells from PBMCs. These receptors were taken from a human donor with Susac syndrome.

The J gene is TRBJ1-5, the V gene TRBV5-6; 8 nucleotides match TRBD1. The ends lost 2 bases at V and 0 bases at J; junction bases unmatched: 4. The CDR3 is 16 amino acids. CDR1 SGHDT and CDR2 YYEEEE come from the germline V gene. CDR3 DNA: TGTGCCAGCAGCTTCGGACAGGGCGATAGCAATCAGCCCCAGCATTTT. Its protein is CASSFGQGDSNQPQHF.

CDR3 region: CASKMGGGANTGELFF. The CDR3 DNA reads TGTGCCAGCAAGATGGGAGGTGGAGCGAACACCGGGGAGCTGTTTTTT. The chain recombines TRBV7-3 with TRBJ2-2; possible D gene TRBD2, 6 bases. CDR1 SGHTA and CDR2 FQGTGA come from the germline V gene. The CDR3 contains 16 residues. Trimming shortened V by 7 bases and J by 0 bases, and 15 bases separated the two germline ends.

This chain links TRBV27 with TRBJ1-1; maybe TRBD1 (5 bases). The V gene's germline CDR1 is MNHEY and CDR2 SMNVEV (reference sequence). This CDR3 comprises 14 residues. The V and J ends lost 5 bases and 4 bases respectively, with 14 bases between them. CDR3 protein: CASSPGERGTEAFF. The CDR3 nucleotides are TGTGCCAGCAGTCCGGGGGAGAGGGGCACTGAAGCTTTCTTT.

V is TRBV5-1 and J is TRBJ1-2; tentatively, D is TRBD1 (5 bases). Per the germline V gene, CDR1 is SGHRS and CDR2 is YFSETQ. The CDR3 totals 13 residues. Trimming shortened V by 1 base and J by 6 bases, and 10 bases separated the two germline ends. The CDR3 region is CASSLSGVDGYTF. CDR3 nucleotide sequence: TGCGCCAGCAGCTTGTCGGGGGTTGATGGCTACACCTTC.

This chain links TRBV6-2 or TRBV6-3 with TRBJ1-5; D unclear. The CDR3 is made up of 14 amino acids. CDR1 is MNHEY, CDR2 SVGEGT, per germline. V lost 8 bases and J lost 7, with 18 bases in between. This CDR3 is CASGRRALRQPQHF. Here the CDR3 DNA reads TGTGCCAGCGGAAGGCGGGCTCTTCGACAGCCCCAGCATTTT.

The V and J genes are TRBV7-2 and TRBJ2-5; 7 positions match TRBD2. The CDR3 contains 15 residues. V was clipped by 0 bases and J by 4 bases; unmatched bases: 5. Germline assignment: CDR1 SGHTA and CDR2 FQGNSA. CDR3 in amino acids: CASSLAGLGPETQYF. In DNA, the CDR3 is TGTGCCAGCAGCTTAGCCGGACTAGGCCCAGAGACCCAGTACTTC.

The chain has TRBV3-1 and TRBJ2-5; D tentatively reads TRBD1 or TRBD2 (5 bases each). From germline, CDR1 is LGHDT and CDR2 YNNKEL (reference sequence). V lost 4 bases, J lost 7 bases, and 16 bases lay in between. The CDR3 runs 14 residues. In DNA form, the CDR3 reads TGTGCCAGCAGCCTTCGGGGACCTCGAGTGACCCAGTACTTC. This sequence encodes CASSLRGPRVTQYF.

The CDR3 DNA follows: TGTGCCAGCAGCCCGGGACGGGAAAACTTGGATGAGCAGTTCTTC. Translated, it gives CASSPGRENLDEQFF. The genes are TRBV3-1 and TRBJ2-1; D may correspond to TRBD1 or TRBD2 (5 bases each). V shed 4 bases and J shed 8 bases, with 18 bases lying between them. CDR1 and CDR2 (germline): LGHDT, YNNKEL (reference sequence). The CDR3 sequence is 15 residues long.

This chain links TRBV11-2 with TRBJ2-5; D might be TRBD1 (6 bases). The CDR3 extends over 13 amino acids. V was pared by 4 bases and J by 5 bases, with 11 bases between. Germline lookup yields CDR1 SGHAT and CDR2 FQNNGV. The CDR3 coding sequence is TGTGCCAGCAGCTCCCAGGGGACCGAGACCCAGTACTTC. Protein product: CASSSQGTETQYF.

The chain has TRBV20-1 and TRBJ2-1, with TRBD2 matching over 7 bases. Germline loops: CDR1 DFQATT, CDR2 SNEGSKA (reference sequence). The CDR3 totals 16 residues. V trimming: 6 bases; J trimming: 6 bases; junction bases outside the gene matches: 17. The CDR3 DNA is TGCAGTGCCACAGGACCGGGAGGAGGGCCGATCAATGAGCAGTTCTTC. Translating it yields CSATGPGGGPINEQFF.

The V and J genes are TRBV24-1 and TRBJ2-3; TRBD2 matches 10 bases. Unmatched junction bases numbered 8, after V lost 6 bases and J lost 6 bases. There are 15 residues in the CDR3. In germline, CDR1 is KGHDR, CDR2 SFDVKD. In nucleotides, the CDR3 is TGTGCCACCAGTTCTCTAGCGGGGGATCGGGATACGCAGTATTTT. Residues: CATSSLAGDRDTQYF.

The chain joins TRBV6-5 to TRBJ1-2; TRBD1 agrees at 7 bases. V lost 6 bases, J lost 4 bases, and 5 bases stayed unmatched. From germline, CDR1 is MNHEY and CDR2 SVGAGI. The CDR3 totals 13 residues. The CDR3 loop is CASSRDRVYGYTF. CDR3 nucleotides: TGTGCCAGCAGCCGAGACAGGGTCTATGGCTACACCTTC.

DNA for the CDR3: TGTGCCTGGTCCCCGGGACAGAACGTCCAAGAGACCCAGTACTTC. Translating gives CAWSPGQNVQETQYF. The J gene is TRBJ2-5, the V gene TRBV30; 7 bases are a match to TRBD1. Germline V gene sequence: CDR1 GTSNPN, CDR2 SVGIG (reference sequence). There are 15 residues in the CDR3. V dropped 5 bases and J dropped 1; count of bases not matched to a gene: 10.

This rearrangement joins TRBV5-4 to TRBJ1-1, with D possibly matching TRBD1 (6 bases). Looked up from germline, CDR1 is SGHNT and CDR2 is YYREEE (reference sequence). The CDR3 covers 13 residues. Trimming pared 0 bases from V and 8 bases from J, leaving 11 bases between. This chain's CDR3 is CASSLAGGREAFF. The CDR3 nucleotides are TGTGCCAGCAGCTTGGCCGGGGGCAGAGAAGCTTTCTTT.

The chain has TRBV11-2 and TRBJ2-7; D call uncertain. Trimming took 5 bases from V and 5 from J, leaving 10 bases between them. The CDR3 sequence is 12 residues long. Germline CDR1 and CDR2: SGHAT and FQNNGV. DNA of the CDR3: TGTGCCAGCAGCCCGACCCGTGACGAGCAGTACTTC. As protein: CASSPTRDEQYF. The variable domain in full, completed from reference TRBV11-2 and TRBJ2-7, reads EAGVAQSPRYKIIEKRQSVAFWCNPISGHATLYWYQQILGQGPKLLIQFQNNGVVDDSQLPKDRFSAERLKGVDSTLKIQPAKLEDSAVYLCASSPTRDEQYFGPGTRLTVT.

The chain carries TRBV6-5 and TRBJ2-3, with a tentative D call TRBD1 (6 bases). The CDR3 has 14 amino acids. Germline V gene data show CDR1 as MNHEY and CDR2 as SVGAGI. The V end was cut by 5 bases, the J end by 5 bases, with 14 bases between. The CDR3 DNA is TGTGCCAGCAGTGGGGGCCAAGGGGTAGATACGCAGTATTTT. Its translation: CASSGGQGVDTQYF.

The chain links TRBV28 to TRBJ1-6; D is unresolved. The length of the CDR3 is 13 residues. The germline V gene encodes CDR1 MDHEN and CDR2 SYDVKM. V was shortened by 10 bases and J by 10 bases, with 17 bases between the two germline ends. The CDR3 here is CATLKQVDSPLHF. The CDR3 nucleotides are TGTGCCACCTTAAAGCAGGTTGACTCACCCCTCCACTTT.

This clonotype was seen just once. The chain is built from TRBV5-6 and TRBJ2-7, with D hard to call. Germline V gene data show CDR1 as SGHDT and CDR2 as YYEEEE. Trimming removed 0 bases at V and 1 base at J, with 11 bases between. The CDR3 sequence is 15 residues long. For the CDR3, the DNA is TGTGCCAGCAGCTTGGAAACTGGCAGGTCCTACGAGCAGTACTTC. Translating it yields CASSLETGRSYEQYF. The entire variable domain, with the rest obtained from reference TRBV5-6 and TRBJ2-7, is as follows: DAGVTQSPTHLIKTRGQQVTLRCSPKSGHDTVSWYQQALGQGPQFIFQYYEEEERQRGNFPDRFSGHQFPNYSSELNVNALLLGDSALYLCASSLETGRSYEQYFGPGTRLTVT.

This clonotype was detected only a few times. The chain combines TRBV5-4 with TRBJ2-3; TRBD2 agrees at 13 bases. The CDR3 sequence is 16 residues long. J lost 1 base, V lost 4 bases, and 3 bases had no gene match. Germline-derived CDR1 and CDR2 are SGHNT and YYREEE (reference sequence). The CDR3 DNA follows: TGTGCCAGCAGCCGAGGACTAGCGGGGGGCACAGATACGCAGTATTTT. Its protein product is CASSRGLAGGTDTQYF.

V usage is TRBV20-1 and J usage is TRBJ2-5, with 8 bases aligning to TRBD2. The junction had 8 bases not matched to a gene; V was cut back by 6 bases and J by 5 bases. CDR1 is DFQATT, CDR2 SNEGSKA, per germline (reference sequence). CDR3 length equals 13 residues. CDR3 coding DNA: TGCAGTGCGCACGGGGGGGCCGGGGAGACCCAGTACTTC. This gives the protein CSAHGGAGETQYF.

The chain links TRBV15 to TRBJ2-7; 7 positions match TRBD1. Germline V gene data show CDR1 as LNHNV and CDR2 as YYDKDF (reference sequence). The CDR3 loop spans 16 amino acids. V trimming: 0 bases; J trimming: 2 bases; junction bases outside the gene matches: 7. DNA of the CDR3: TGTGCCACCAGCAGAGATCGGACAGGCCAGACCTACGAGCAGTACTTC. As protein: CATSRDRTGQTYEQYF.

The chain links TRBV19 to TRBJ1-5, with D unresolved. The CDR3 totals 15 residues. Germline loops: CDR1 LNHDA, CDR2 SQIVND (reference sequence). Trimming took 5 bases from V and 0 from J, leaving 11 bases between them. The CDR3 spells CASSGSDYSNQPQHF. The CDR3 DNA reads as TGTGCCAGTAGTGGGTCCGACTATAGCAATCAGCCCCAGCATTTT. The full variable domain, completed using reference TRBV19 and TRBJ1-5, is DGGITQSPKYLFRKEGQNVTLSCEQNLNHDAMYWYRQDPGQGLRLIYYSQIVNDFQKGDIAEGYSVSREKKESFPLTVTSAQKNPTAFYLCASSGSDYSNQPQHFGDGTRLSIL.

The V gene is TRBV18, the J gene TRBJ2-7, with a weak D call TRBD2 (6 bases). This CDR3 is built from 17 residues. V was clipped by 3 bases and J by 1 base, with 19 bases between them. CDR1 and CDR2 from the germline V gene are KGHSH and LQKENI. The CDR3 spells CASSPRGAGSISYEQYF. For the CDR3, the DNA is TGTGCCAGCTCACCTCGGGGAGCGGGCTCCATTTCCTACGAGCAGTACTTC.

The chain links TRBV27 to TRBJ2-7; 9 bases map to TRBD1. Looked up from germline, CDR1 is MNHEY and CDR2 is SMNVEV (reference sequence). V lost 5 bases to trimming and J lost 6 bases; unmatched junction nucleotides: 8. This CDR3 has 14 residues. CDR3 amino acids: CASSPPGQGPEQYF. CDR3 DNA: TGTGCCAGCAGTCCACCGGGACAGGGCCCCGAGCAGTACTTC.

This clonotype was counted once. The gene calls are TRBV27 and TRBJ1-2, with TRBD1 as a possible D gene (6 bases). The V and J ends lost 5 bases and 5 bases respectively, with 18 bases between them. The CDR3 runs 15 residues. Germline values: CDR1 MNHEY, CDR2 SMNVEV (reference sequence). CDR3 region: CASSKGGDPPYGYTF. The CDR3 DNA sequence: TGTGCCAGCAGTAAGGGGGGCGATCCCCCTTATGGCTACACCTTC.

The gene calls are TRBV7-9 and TRBJ2-7; D is unclear. The V end was cut by 1 base, the J end by 7 bases, with 8 bases between. The CDR3 loop spans 12 amino acids. Germline-derived CDR1 and CDR2 are SEHNR and FQNEAQ (reference sequence). The CDR3 spells CASSLESREQYF. The CDR3 DNA reads as TGTGCCAGCAGCTTAGAAAGCCGTGAGCAGTACTTC.

The chain employs TRBV6-4 and TRBJ1-1; D unresolved. Trimming left V 6 bases short and J 3 bases short, with 11 bases between. CDR3 length equals 13 residues. CDR1 is MRHNA and CDR2 is SNTAGT in the germline V gene. The CDR3 region has the DNA TGTGCCAGCAGCCTTGAAGAGCACACTGAAGCTTTCTTT. It yields the protein CASSLEEHTEAFF.

The sample holds a few counts of this clonotype. The chain has TRBV20-1 and TRBJ1-1; tentatively, D is TRBD1 (5 bases). Germline V CDR1 and CDR2: DFQATT, SNEGSKA (reference sequence). The CDR3 is 11 amino acids. Trimming stripped 6 bases from V and 4 bases from J, with 9 bases between. The DNA for the CDR3 is TGCAGTGCGGGGAGGGGCACTGAAGCTTTCTTT. As protein: CSAGRGTEAFF.

The chain couples TRBV2 to TRBJ1-1; 10 bases are a match to TRBD1. The CDR3 loop spans 18 amino acids. Trimming at V came to 6 bases and at J to 1 base, leaving 14 bases not matched to a gene. Germline V CDR1 and CDR2: SNHLY, FYNNEI. This chain's CDR3 is CASSPRDRGLLGNTEAFF. CDR3 sequence (DNA): TGTGCCAGCAGCCCCCGGGACAGGGGCCTTTTGGGGAACACTGAAGCTTTCTTT.

This chain joins TRBV18 and TRBJ2-5; D possibly corresponds to TRBD2 (5 bases). Germline CDR1 is KGHSH and CDR2 is LQKENI. The length of the CDR3 is 15 residues. Trimming stripped 2 bases from V and 4 bases from J, with 14 bases between. Written as DNA, the CDR3 is TGTGCCAGCTCACCAGGAGCGGTTGAGGGAGAGACCCAGTACTTC. It encodes CASSPGAVEGETQYF.